This T cell receptor beta chain was captured in a study of T cells in Graves' hyperthyroidism and ophthalmopathy (dated by TCRdb to about 2019). Background on the whole study: Peripheral blood samples were taken at the time of initial diagnosis, prior to any treatment. To identify distinguishing TCR V-J signatures, a discovery cohort of about 100 patients was used, comprising 43 with Graves' ophthalmopathy and around 57 with stable Graves' hyperthyroidism. An independent validation cohort of fewer than 20 hyperthyroidism patients and 17 patients who later progressed to ophthalmopathy tested prospective prediction of ophthalmopathy. The 95 to 100 discovery patients were randomly divided into training and test sets at a 7:3 ratio. In roughly six Graves' hyperthyroidism patients, the study also compared T-cell repertoires from thyroid tissue with T-cell repertoires from blood. Following sampling, methimazole starting at 30 mg daily was given to hyperthyroidism patients, and high-dose intravenous methylprednisolone was given to ophthalmopathy patients. TCR Vbeta CDR3 sequencing of 120 to 150 peripheral blood samples (around 45 ophthalmopathy, about 80 hyperthyroidism and some 17 progressor patients) is reported in the paper.

At least ten counts were recorded for this clonotype. What antigen it recognizes has not been identified. Per-base qualities were not stored, and no clone one base away is much larger. From a lookup of the germline V gene, CDR1 and CDR2 are MDHEN and SYDVKM. Trimming costs V 7 bases and J 1 base, and their ends lie 11 bases apart. The CDR3 runs 13 amino acids, cysteine and phenylalanine included. Here the CDR3 DNA is all that survives: 39 bases in frame from base 1. Stable Graves' hyperthyroidism was defined as the absence of progression to ophthalmopathy over 18 months of follow-up. The hyperthyroidism patients were between 18 and 65 years old and newly diagnosed, with a disease duration of less than 2 months. Patients with uncontrolled infections, other autoimmune diseases, pregnancy or lactation were excluded. Clinical symptoms, serum thyroxine and TRAb, thyroid ultrasound, and orbital computed tomography formed the basis for the diagnoses. Ficoll-Paque density gradient centrifugation was used to isolate PBMCs from around 9.1 ml of fresh peripheral blood. Trizol reagent was used to extract total RNA, and RNA quality was then checked on an Agilent 2100 Bioanalyzer.

The TCR beta CDR3 regions were amplified from RNA transcripts. A first-round RT-PCR of the TCR CDR3 used the HTBI primer set with the Qiagen OneStep RT-PCR kit. Libraries were constructed in a second round of multiplex PCR, after which size selection and purification were performed. The libraries were sequenced on an Illumina HiSeq2000 using paired-end 100 bp reads. Under the source paper's analysis protocol: SOAPnuke was used to process the raw data, removing reads that contained adapters or uncalled bases, had a mean Phred below 15, or lacked an exact match to the constant primer or identifier. High-quality paired reads were merged with COPE v1.2.5, and unique nucleotide sequences were defined as clonotypes. MiTCR v1.1 was used to align the clonotypes against IMGT TRBV, TRBD and TRBJ reference segments. The analysis included only V-J combinations with a frequency above 0.0001, which together covered approximately 99% of the repertoires. The TCS score was defined as the ratio of F50 (clonal expansion) to E x V (chaos), calculated using BLOSUM62-based TCRdist between CDR3 peptides within each V-J. Welch's t-statistics and random forest reduced 450 to 600 V-J features to roughly 13, which were used in a naive Bayes classifier (R e1071). TCRdb reanalyzed the raw reads on its own, using fastp at Q25 for trimming and MiXCR for clone calling, and kept in-frame beta chains. Duplicate CDR3 protein sequences are folded into a single record with the most common DNA and genes. These V and J calls are TCRdb output, not the study's own analysis. The sample has fewer than 550,000 distinct CDR3 sequences on record, 15% to 18% of them singletons. The top ten constitute roughly an eighth of the sample.

Beyond this particular receptor, the publication reports: A 13 V-J signature model separated ophthalmopathy from stable hyperthyroidism, with over 85% sensitivity and just under 84% specificity in cross-validation and 80%/75% in testing. No statistical method was used to fix the sample size in advance, and group allocation was not hidden from the investigators. During validation, the model predicted progression to ophthalmopathy a median of about 6.3 months ahead of onset, with 70.59% sensitivity and 72.22% specificity. Most expanded thyroid clonotypes (frequency above 0.001) were also detected in blood, suggesting blood repertoires may reflect thyroid immune responses.

The clonotype comes from a woman younger than 30 with Graves' hyperthyroidism. The receptor chain draws on TRBV28 and TRBJ2-7, with a weak D call of TRBD2 (6 bases match). The sample consisted of blood. The base sequence is TGTGCCAGCAATAGGCGGGATTCCTACGAGCAGTACTTC. Its product reads: CASNRRDSYEQYF.